This TCR beta chain was captured in a study of blood T cell repertoires in COVID-19 (dated by TCRdb to the early 2020s). Broadly, across the study: Samples from collaborators originated in the United States, Italy and Spain and spanned both the acute and convalescent phases of COVID-19. Sample metadata almost always included a de-identified subject ID, COVID-19 status, age in years and sex. The prospective study material was composed of cDNA or gDNA derived from T cells, B-cell-depleted T cells, or PBMCs. A freely available public database, intended as a resource for researchers studying the immune response to SARS-CoV-2, is where the repertoires were released. Samples came from the ongoing ImmuneRACE study (first 160 participants) plus 1,254 subjects from 6 global collaborators. Deeply sampled blood TCRbeta repertoires from subjects exposed to, actively infected with, or recovered from COVID-19 were included in the dataset. Where available, HLA class I and class II types were taken from metadata supplied by the sample provider and were not determined by assay-based typing. Beyond this particular receptor, the publication reports: Clinical and demographic metadata were provided uncurated, with the amount varying by source and participant.

The CDR3 has 12 amino acids, counting the end cysteine and phenylalanine. Only CDR3 DNA is held: 36 bases, read in frame from base 1. Deletion took 5 bases off V and 7 bases off J, with a span of 11 bases between the germline ends. The collaborating institutions used their own protocols to collect whole blood in K2EDTA tubes. Collaborator samples were shipped for TCRbeta analysis as frozen whole blood, isolated PBMCs, or DNA extracted from either sample type. TCRbeta CDR3 regions were amplified from genomic DNA using the immunoSEQ Assay, a bias-controlled multiplex PCR. The source study handled its data this way. The number of nucleated cells in each sample was estimated from the amplification of reference gene primers within the assay. Sequence reads were collapsed and filtered to measure the absolute abundance of every unique TCRbeta CDR3 rearrangement. Productive Simpson clonality was computed per sample as the square root of Simpson's diversity index over productive rearrangements. TCRdb's version of the immuneACCESS table is confined to in-frame rearrangements and falls short of the full clone set. An unresolved V gene accounts for under half of the shortfall where checked; the remainder is of unknown origin. From that table come the V and J calls and clone size; the DNA was used to work out D and trimming. The table for this sample lists 150,000 to 200,000 clones; over 80% of them were counted only once. The ten largest clones take up around 8.4% of the sample.

For this clone: Its specific antigen is unknown. No base qualities exist here, and no much larger clone lies one base off it.

The receptor comes from an elderly woman with active or convalescent COVID-19. The sample consisted of peripheral blood. The sequence joins TRBV12-3 or TRBV12-4 to TRBJ1-2; the D segment could be TRBD1, given 5 matching bases. In nucleotide form, the sequence is TGTGCCAGCAGTGGGGGGGTATCTGGCTACACCTTC. Translated, it reads CASSGGVSGYTF.